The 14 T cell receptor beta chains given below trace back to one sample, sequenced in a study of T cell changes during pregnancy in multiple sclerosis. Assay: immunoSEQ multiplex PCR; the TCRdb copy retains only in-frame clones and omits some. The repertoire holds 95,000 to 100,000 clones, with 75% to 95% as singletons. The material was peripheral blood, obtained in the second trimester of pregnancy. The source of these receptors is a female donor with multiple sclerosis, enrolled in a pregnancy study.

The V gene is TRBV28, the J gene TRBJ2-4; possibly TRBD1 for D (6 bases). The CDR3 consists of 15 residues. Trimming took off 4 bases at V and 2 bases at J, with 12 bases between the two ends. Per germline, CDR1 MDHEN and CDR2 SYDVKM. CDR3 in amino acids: CASSSLGGSKNIQYF. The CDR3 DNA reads TGTGCCAGCAGTTCATTAGGGGGATCCAAAAACATTCAGTACTTC.

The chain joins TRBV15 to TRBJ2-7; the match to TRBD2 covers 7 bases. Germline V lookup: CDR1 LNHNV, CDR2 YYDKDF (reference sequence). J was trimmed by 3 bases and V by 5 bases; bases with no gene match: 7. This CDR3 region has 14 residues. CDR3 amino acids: CATSSGGSNYEQYF. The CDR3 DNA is TGTGCCACCAGCTCGGGCGGGAGTAACTACGAGCAGTACTTC.

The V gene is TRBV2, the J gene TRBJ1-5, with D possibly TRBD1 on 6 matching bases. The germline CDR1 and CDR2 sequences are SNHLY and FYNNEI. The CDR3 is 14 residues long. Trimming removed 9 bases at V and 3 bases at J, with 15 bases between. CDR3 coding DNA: TGTGCCAGTCGCCCAGGGGTTAACAATCAGCCCCAGCATTTT. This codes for CASRPGVNNQPQHF.

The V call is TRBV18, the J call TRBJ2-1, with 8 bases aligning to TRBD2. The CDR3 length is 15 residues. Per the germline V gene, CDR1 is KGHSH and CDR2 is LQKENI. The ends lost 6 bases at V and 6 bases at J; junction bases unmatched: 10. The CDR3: CASSLSGSSVNEQFF. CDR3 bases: TGTGCCAGCTCTCTCAGCGGGAGCTCTGTCAATGAGCAGTTCTTC.

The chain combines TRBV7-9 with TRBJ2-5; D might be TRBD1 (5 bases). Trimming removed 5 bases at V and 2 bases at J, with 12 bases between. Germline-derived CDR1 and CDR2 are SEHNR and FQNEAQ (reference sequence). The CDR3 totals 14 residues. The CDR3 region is CASSRGGIQETQYF. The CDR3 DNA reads TGTGCCAGCAGCAGGGGTGGGATTCAAGAGACCCAGTACTTC.

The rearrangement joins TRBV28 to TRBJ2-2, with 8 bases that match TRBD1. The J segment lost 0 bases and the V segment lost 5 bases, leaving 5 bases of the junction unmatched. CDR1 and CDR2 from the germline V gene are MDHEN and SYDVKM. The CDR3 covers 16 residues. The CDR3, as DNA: TGTGCCAGCAGTGCCAGACAGGGGACGAACACCGGGGAGCTGTTTTTT. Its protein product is CASSARQGTNTGELFF.

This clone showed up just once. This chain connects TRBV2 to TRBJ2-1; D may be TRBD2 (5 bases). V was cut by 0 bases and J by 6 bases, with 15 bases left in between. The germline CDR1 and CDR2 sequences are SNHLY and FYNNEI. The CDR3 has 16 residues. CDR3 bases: TGTGCCAGCAGTGAAGCGTTACTAGTCGGTGGCAATGAGCAGTTCTTC. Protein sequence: CASSEALLVGGNEQFF.

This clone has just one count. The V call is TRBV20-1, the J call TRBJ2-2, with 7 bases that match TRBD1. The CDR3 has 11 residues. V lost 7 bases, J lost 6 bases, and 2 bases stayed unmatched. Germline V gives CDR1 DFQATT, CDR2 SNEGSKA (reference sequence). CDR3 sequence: CSVGGAGELFF. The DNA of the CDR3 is TGCAGTGTAGGGGGCGCCGGGGAGCTGTTTTTT.

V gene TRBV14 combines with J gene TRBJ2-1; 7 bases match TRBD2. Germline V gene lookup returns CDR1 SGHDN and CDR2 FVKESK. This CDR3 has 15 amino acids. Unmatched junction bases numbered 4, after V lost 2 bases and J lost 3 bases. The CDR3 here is CASSQRASGYNEQFF. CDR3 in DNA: TGTGCCAGCAGCCAACGGGCTAGCGGCTACAATGAGCAGTTCTTC.

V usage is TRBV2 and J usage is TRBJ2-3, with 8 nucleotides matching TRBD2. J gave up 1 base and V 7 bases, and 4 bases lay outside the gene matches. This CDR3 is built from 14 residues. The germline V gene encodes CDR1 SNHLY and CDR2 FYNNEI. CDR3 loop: CASTGREGTDTQYF. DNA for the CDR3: TGTGCCAGCACGGGGCGGGAGGGCACAGATACGCAGTATTTT.

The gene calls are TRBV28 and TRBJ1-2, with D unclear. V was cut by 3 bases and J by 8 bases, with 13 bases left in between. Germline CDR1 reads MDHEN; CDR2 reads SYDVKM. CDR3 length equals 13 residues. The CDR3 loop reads CASSFGPTWGYTF. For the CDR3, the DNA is TGTGCCAGCAGTTTTGGGCCCACATGGGGCTACACCTTC.

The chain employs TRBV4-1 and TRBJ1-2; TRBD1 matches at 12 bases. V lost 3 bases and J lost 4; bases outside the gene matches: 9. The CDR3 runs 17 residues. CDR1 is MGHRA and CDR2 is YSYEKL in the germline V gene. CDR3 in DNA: TGCGCCAGCAGCCAGGGACAGGGGGCGCAGGGCTTCTATGGCTACACCTTC. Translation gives CASSQGQGAQGFYGYTF.

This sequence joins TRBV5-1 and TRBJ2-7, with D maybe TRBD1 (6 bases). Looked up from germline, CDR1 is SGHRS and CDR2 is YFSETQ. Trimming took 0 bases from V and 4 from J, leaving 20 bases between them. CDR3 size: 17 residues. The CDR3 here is CASSLGVAGRGDYEQYF. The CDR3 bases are TGCGCCAGCAGCTTGGGAGTCGCGGGCAGGGGTGATTACGAGCAGTACTTC.

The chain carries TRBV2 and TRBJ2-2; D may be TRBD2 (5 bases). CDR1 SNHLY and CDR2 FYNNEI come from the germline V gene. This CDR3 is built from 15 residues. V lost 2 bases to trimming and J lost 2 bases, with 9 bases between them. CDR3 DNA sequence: TGTGCCAGCAGTGAAACGGGGTTTAACACCGGGGAGCTGTTTTTT. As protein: CASSETGFNTGELFF.